This entry is about one T cell receptor beta chain. V was clipped by 10 bases and J by 1 base; unmatched bases: 2. This CDR3 has 12 amino acids. Germline V gene sequence: CDR1 LNHDA, CDR2 SQIVND (reference sequence). The sample is drawn from a study of OX40 agonist ivuxolimab in advanced cancers. Study as a whole: Every 2 weeks, ivuxolimab was infused into the patients intravenously at between 0.01 and 10 mg/kg. One hepatocellular carcinoma and a couple of cutaneous melanoma patients partially responded.

This table comes from immunoSEQ multiplex PCR, and its TCRdb copy is limited to in-frame clones, with some not included. Here the sample spans tens of thousands of clones, approximately 83% being singletons. This sequence was found in an adult with an advanced solid tumor such as melanoma, head and neck, liver or kidney cancer. This chain connects TRBV19 to TRBJ2-3, with 7 bases fitting TRBD1. Source: CD4+ or CD8+ T cells sorted from blood, taken in a trial of the OX40 agonist ivuxolimab. The CDR3 DNA is TGTGCCACTGGACAGGGCACAGATACGCAGTATTTT. Protein sequence: CATGQGTDTQYF.